A single sample is the source of the 18 T cell receptor beta chains below, sequenced in a study of blood T cells in healthy people across ages. The use of a sample-barcoded 5' primer and a J-beta primer mix characterized a second PCR of roughly 6 to 11 cycles. A single record per CDR3 protein comes from TCRdb applying MiXCR to the 5' RACE reads. Among over 500,000 distinct CDR3 sequences, over 40% were seen once, and the ten largest hold approximately 13%. Sequencing was performed on blood. These TCRs come from a woman older than 75 in good health.

To note about this clonotype: Given a much more abundant clone one base away, this may be a read error. CDR3 DNA: TGTGCCGGCAGCAAAGGTGGGGATTCCCGGACTAGCGGGGCCTTTGACAATGAGCAGTTCTTC. Translation gives CAGSKGGDSRTSGAFDNEQFF. The chain has TRBV21-1 and TRBJ2-1; the DNA was not compared with TRBD2, the D call given in the table. TRBV21-1 is a recognized pseudogene. The CDR3 length is 21 residues.

This clonotype has a single count. The rearrangement links TRBV6-2 or TRBV6-3 to TRBJ2-1; 10 positions agree with TRBD1. The V and J ends lost 4 bases and 7 bases, in that order; junction bases with no gene match: 7. Germline V gene sequence: CDR1 MNHEY, CDR2 SVGEGT. The CDR3 has 15 amino acids. CDR3 in amino acids: CASSSPDRGSNEQFF. In nucleotides, the CDR3 is TGTGCCAGCAGTTCCCCGGACAGGGGGTCGAATGAGCAGTTCTTC.

The V gene is TRBV7-9, the J gene TRBJ2-4, with TRBD2 as a possible D gene (6 bases). V shed 0 bases and J shed 1 base, with 10 bases lying between them. The CDR3 extends over 16 amino acids. Germline values: CDR1 SEHNR, CDR2 FQNEAQ (reference sequence). CDR3 sequence: CASSLAQGLAKNIQYF. The CDR3 DNA follows: TGTGCCAGCAGCTTAGCGCAGGGACTGGCCAAAAACATTCAGTACTTC.

This clonotype was counted at least ten times. The gene calls are TRBV7-2 and TRBJ2-1; D possibly corresponds to TRBD2 (6 bases). V was pared by 2 bases and J by 6 bases, with 17 bases between. Germline V gene data show CDR1 as SGHTA and CDR2 as FQGNSA. The CDR3 extends over 16 amino acids. CDR3 sequence (DNA): TGTGCCAGCAGCTTACTGCGACTAGTAGGTCTCAATGAGCAGTTCTTC. As protein: CASSLLRLVGLNEQFF.

The rearrangement joins TRBV5-1 to TRBJ2-6; 8 bases fit TRBD1. Germline CDR1 is SGHRS and CDR2 is YFSETQ. J gave up 4 bases and V 4 bases, and 13 bases lay outside the gene matches. The CDR3 consists of 18 residues. The CDR3 here is CASSPTRTGPLGANVLTF. In nucleotides, the CDR3 is TGCGCCAGCAGCCCTACCCGGACAGGGCCACTAGGGGCCAACGTCCTGACTTTC.

The CDR3 DNA sequence: TGTGCCAGCAGTCCTAGTAGGGGACAGATCACAGATACGCAGTATTTT. Protein: CASSPSRGQITDTQYF. The rearrangement joins TRBV7-6 to TRBJ2-3, with 7 bases lining up with TRBD1. Germline V gene data show CDR1 as SGHVS and CDR2 as FNYEAQ. V shed 6 bases, J shed 2 bases, and the junction held 11 bases outside the gene matches. The CDR3 spans 16 residues.

This clonotype was observed at least ten times. The genes are TRBV9 and TRBJ1-1, with TRBD1 as a possible D gene (5 bases). V was clipped by 3 bases and J by 3 bases, with 21 bases between them. The germline V gene has CDR1 SGDLS and CDR2 YYNGEE. This CDR3 spans 17 amino acids. Here the CDR3 DNA reads TGTGCCAGCAGCGCGGGTCGAGGAGCCCGGGGGGACACTGAAGCTTTCTTT. It specifies CASSAGRGARGDTEAFF.

The chain carries TRBV12-3 or TRBV12-4 and TRBJ2-1, with D uncertain. V was clipped by 6 bases and J by 12 bases, with 12 bases between them. CDR3 length: 11 residues. In DNA, the CDR3 is TGTGCCAGCAGCCTCGCGTGGCCGCAGTTCTTC. This encodes CASSLAWPQFF.

The rearrangement links TRBV27 to TRBJ2-4, with TRBD1 matching 7 bases. The J call may be wrong; the DNA end is better matched by TRBJ2-7. Germline V CDR1 and CDR2: MNHEY, SMNVEV (reference sequence). The CDR3 length is 14 residues. The CDR3: CASSDATGWDEQYF. CDR3 bases: TGTGCCAGCAGCGACGCGACAGGGTGGGACGAGCAGTACTTC.

The V call is TRBV6-6, the J call TRBJ2-3; D is unresolved. This CDR3 comprises 14 residues. CDR1 and CDR2 (germline): MNHNY, SVGAGI (reference sequence). Deletions cut 2 bases from V and 2 bases from J, with 8 bases between. The CDR3 coding sequence is TGTGCCAGCAGTTACGGAGCTGACACAGATACGCAGTATTTT. Protein sequence: CASSYGADTDTQYF.

The V gene is TRBV6-5, the J gene TRBJ1-2; D perhaps matches TRBD1 (5 bases). V lost 1 base, J lost 4 bases, and 16 bases lay in between. The CDR3 is 16 residues long. Germline-derived CDR1 and CDR2 are MNHEY and SVGAGI. The CDR3 reads CASSYLLKGPRYGYTF. The CDR3 region has the DNA TGTGCCAGCAGTTACTTGTTAAAGGGACCCCGCTATGGCTACACCTTC.

Remarks on this clonotype: One end of the junction fails to match germline, which may point to a read error. The genes are TRBV7-9 and TRBJ1-5; D gene ambiguous. The CDR3 loop spans 14 amino acids. Per the germline V gene, CDR1 is SEHNR and CDR2 is FQNEAQ (reference sequence). CDR3 in amino acids: CASSPGNSSQPQHF. CDR3 sequence (DNA): TGTGCCAGCAGCCCCGGGAACAGCAGTCAGCCCCAGCATTTT.

The rearrangement joins TRBV20-1 to TRBJ2-7, with D hard to call. The CDR3 has 14 residues. Germline lookup yields CDR1 DFQATT and CDR2 SNEGSKA (reference sequence). Trimming took 0 bases from V and 1 from J, leaving 10 bases between them. CDR3 DNA sequence: TGCAGTGCTAGAGACCAGGACCTTTCCTACGAGCAGTACTTC. This sequence encodes CSARDQDLSYEQYF.

Remarks on this clonotype: This may stem from a read error, because a much larger clone lies one nucleotide away. V and J are TRBV27 and TRBJ1-2, with D uncertain. Trimming shortened V by 6 bases and J by 7 bases, and 15 bases separated the two germline ends. Germline CDR1 and CDR2: MNHEY and SMNVEV (reference sequence). The CDR3 extends over 13 amino acids. The CDR3 protein is CASRPPGFGGYTF. The CDR3 DNA reads TGTGCCAGCAGGCCACCTGGGTTCGGTGGCTACACCTTC.

This clonotype came up a few times. The V call is TRBV25-1, the J call TRBJ1-2; D is unresolved. The germline V gene encodes CDR1 MGHDK and CDR2 SYGVNS. V lost 4 bases and J lost 4, with 4 bases in between. The CDR3 is made up of 11 amino acids. The CDR3 coding sequence is TGTGCCAGCAGTGCCTCCTATGGCTACACCTTC. Translated, it gives CASSASYGYTF.

This chain joins TRBV6-5 and TRBJ2-2, with 7 positions matching TRBD1. CDR3 length equals 15 residues. Germline values: CDR1 MNHEY, CDR2 SVGAGI. The V gene end was trimmed by 0 bases and the J gene end by 7 bases; junction bases not matched to a gene: 5. The DNA of the CDR3 is TGTGCCAGCAGTTACTCTAAACAGGGGATCGGGGAGCTGTTTTTT. This encodes CASSYSKQGIGELFF.

At least ten counts were recorded for this clonotype. This chain uses TRBV24-1 with TRBJ2-1; D not resolved. CDR1 and CDR2 (germline): KGHDR, SFDVKD. The CDR3 has 12 residues. V lost 0 bases and J lost 9, with 5 bases in between. The CDR3 loop is CATSDLLGEQFF. The CDR3 DNA reads as TGTGCCACCAGTGATTTGCTGGGTGAGCAGTTCTTC.

This clonotype turned up a few times. This chain links TRBV20-1 with TRBJ2-3, with D possibly matching TRBD2 (5 bases). The CDR3 spans 14 residues. Trimming pared 6 bases from V and 2 bases from J, leaving 15 bases between. The germline V gene encodes CDR1 DFQATT and CDR2 SNEGSKA (reference sequence). The CDR3 nucleotides are TGCAGTGCAATCGGTCGGCGGGTCACAGATACGCAGTATTTT. Translating gives CSAIGRRVTDTQYF.